The TCR beta chain described here comes from a study of T cell changes during pregnancy in multiple sclerosis. Profiled with immunoSEQ multiplex PCR; TCRdb holds only in-frame clones, not every one. Among around 45,000 clones listed, about nine tenths were seen once. The germline gives CDR1 MGHDK, CDR2 SYGVNS. The CDR3 covers 12 residues. Trimming took 0 bases from V and 10 from J, leaving 9 bases between them. This clonotype was sampled from a female donor in good health, enrolled as a control in a pregnancy study. The sample was CD4+ T cells from peripheral blood mononuclear cells, taken in the second trimester of pregnancy. J is TRBJ1-1 and V is TRBV25-1; weak D call: TRBD1 (5 bases). CDR3 sequence reads: CASSEYGGGAFF. The CDR3 nucleotides are TGTGCCAGCAGTGAATATGGGGGGGGAGCTTTCTTT.